This TCR beta chain was sequenced during a study of T-cell reconstitution after alpha-beta-depleted transplantation in children. Study-level results: Certain patients had high TCRbeta diversity at day 60, and it came from recipient T cells and thymic progenitors that survived. Expanded graft clones numbering several hundred reportedly gave rise to alpha-beta T cells about two months after transplant. At one year after transplant, newly produced T cells mostly accounted for T-cell counts and diversity.

Unique molecular identifiers featured in how the TCRbeta library was prepared. TCRdb processed the PCR reads anew with MiXCR; each CDR3 protein has one entry. The sample records about 980,000 distinct CDR3 sequences, under 30% being singletons. This clonotype was observed a few times. Its antigen is undetermined. The V gene's germline CDR1 is PRHDT and CDR2 FYEKMQ (reference sequence). The CDR3 has 14 amino acids. The germline V and J ends were trimmed by 5 bases and 2 bases, with 13 bases remaining between them. This chain uses TRBV13 with TRBJ2-7, with D possibly being TRBD1 (5 bases). This sequence was found in a boy under two years old who had a stem cell transplant for SCID, so the T cells may come from the graft donor. This sample comprised PBMCs, mostly from graft donor cells, obtained 360 days after TCRalphabeta/CD19-depleted stem cell transplant. CDR3 nucleotides: TGTGCCAGCAGCCCCAGACAGTTTACCTACGAGCAGTACTTC. Its translation: CASSPRQFTYEQYF.